Each of the 3 T cell receptor beta chains below was sequenced from the same sample in a study of blood T cell repertoires in COVID-19. This table comes from immunoSEQ multiplex PCR, and its TCRdb copy is limited to in-frame clones, with some not included. The data show some 150,000 clones, roughly 84% seen once. What was sequenced was peripheral blood. The source of these receptors is a woman aged 45-59 years with acute or convalescent COVID-19.

In this sample, this clone turned up many times. The chain has TRBV7-2 and TRBJ1-2; 9 nucleotides agree with TRBD1. The V and J ends lost 5 bases and 8 bases, in that order; junction bases with no gene match: 15. This CDR3 spans 16 amino acids. Looked up from germline, CDR1 is SGHTA and CDR2 is FQGNSA. CDR3 in DNA: TGTGCCAGCAGCATCCGGGACAGGGCAGGAGGGGGCGGCTACACCTTC. Translation gives CASSIRDRAGGGGYTF.

The gene calls are TRBV29-1 and TRBJ1-3, with a weak D call TRBD1 (6 bases). CDR1 and CDR2 from the germline V gene are SQVTM and ANQGSEA. V lost 8 bases and J 0 bases, leaving 20 bases between the germline ends. CDR3 size: 16 residues. The CDR3 reads CSPRTVPNASGNTIYF. The CDR3 coding sequence is TGCAGCCCCCGGACAGTCCCAAACGCCTCTGGAAACACCATATATTTT.

This sequence joins TRBV28 and TRBJ2-2; D not certain. V was pared by 3 bases and J by 6 bases, with 8 bases between. This CDR3 has 13 residues. Germline V gene lookup returns CDR1 MDHEN and CDR2 SYDVKM. CDR3: CASSLGTSGELFF. The CDR3, as DNA: TGTGCCAGCAGTTTGGGCACATCCGGGGAGCTGTTTTTT.